The following is a TCR beta chain sequence with its context. As yet, its antigen is unknown. UMIs were added to TCR cDNA along with a universal primer site when it was made by 5'RACE template switching. TCRdb reanalysed the 5' RACE reads using MiXCR and keeps one entry per CDR3 protein. The profile shows 600,000 to 750,000 distinct CDR3 sequences, approximately 13% of them singletons. This record belongs to a study of T cells after yellow fever vaccination. Broader study findings: Clonotypes appearing in both CD4 and CD8 compartments existed, and their share was small. At 96% for CD4 and approximately 88% for CD8, most primary-vaccination clones showed up again after the booster.

The V gene's germline CDR1 is MNHEY and CDR2 SVGEGT. This CDR3 has 15 amino acids. With 4 bases removed from V and 3 bases from J, the gap between germline ends came to 16 bases. The source was PBMCs, collected on the day of the yellow fever booster vaccination. The sequence came from a man aged 30 to 39 who received the YFV17D yellow fever vaccine. The chain recombines TRBV6-2 or TRBV6-3 with TRBJ2-7; perhaps TRBD2 as D (5 bases). The DNA of the CDR3 is TGTGCCAGCAGTTCTGAGGGATTGGGTCTCTACGAGCAGTACTTC. Translation: CASSSEGLGLYEQYF.